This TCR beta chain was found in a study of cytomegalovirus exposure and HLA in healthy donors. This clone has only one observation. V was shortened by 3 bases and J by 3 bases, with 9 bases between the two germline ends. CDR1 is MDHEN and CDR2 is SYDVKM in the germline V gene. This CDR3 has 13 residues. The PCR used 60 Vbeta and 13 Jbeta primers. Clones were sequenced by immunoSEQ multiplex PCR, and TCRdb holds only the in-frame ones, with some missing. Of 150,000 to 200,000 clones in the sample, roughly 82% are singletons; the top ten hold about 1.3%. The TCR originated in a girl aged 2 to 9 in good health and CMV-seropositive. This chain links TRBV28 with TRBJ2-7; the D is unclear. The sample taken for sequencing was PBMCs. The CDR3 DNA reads TGTGCCAGCAGTTTTCAGGTTAACTACGAGCAGTACTTC. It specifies CASSFQVNYEQYF.